Below are 21 T cell receptor beta chains sequenced from a single sample in a study of T cells in Graves' hyperthyroidism and ophthalmopathy. Amplified TCR beta CDR3 regions derived from RNA transcripts. First-round RT-PCR of the TCR CDR3 relied on the HTBI primer set. Each CDR3 protein is one row after TCRdb ran MiXCR on the multiplex PCR reads. The sample has around 660,000 distinct CDR3 sequences, just under 45% seen once. Sequences were obtained from peripheral blood or thyroid tissue (not recorded which). These TCRs come from an adult man with Graves' disease, either hyperthyroidism or ophthalmopathy (not recorded which).

This chain links TRBV12-3 or TRBV12-4 with TRBJ2-2; 10 positions match TRBD2. Trimming removed 6 bases from V and 5 bases from J; junction bases left unmatched: 12. The CDR3 has 17 residues. The CDR3 region has the DNA TGTGCCAGCAGCCAGCACCTAGCGGGAGTTAATACCGGGGAGCTGTTTTTT. Protein: CASSQHLAGVNTGELFF.

In DNA form, the CDR3 reads TGTGCCAGTAACCCAATCGCCCACGGAGAGAACACTGAAGCTTTCTTT. Translation: CASNPIAHGENTEAFF. The V gene is TRBV19, the J gene TRBJ1-1; no definite D call. The CDR3 spans 16 residues. V lost 7 bases, J lost 1 base, and 19 bases lay in between. Germline V gene sequence: CDR1 LNHDA, CDR2 SQIVND (reference sequence).

This clonotype was seen just once. The V and J genes are TRBV28 and TRBJ2-7; 8 nucleotides line up with TRBD1. The trim removed 7 bases at V and 0 bases at J, leaving 5 bases unmatched. This CDR3 is built from 14 residues. The V gene's germline CDR1 is MDHEN and CDR2 SYDVKM. Here the CDR3 DNA reads TGTGCCAGCAAACGGGACAGGAACTCCTACGAGCAGTACTTC. Translating it yields CASKRDRNSYEQYF.

This sequence joins TRBV11-3 and TRBJ2-7, with 8 bases identical to TRBD1. J was trimmed by 4 bases and V by 8 bases; bases with no gene match: 7. The CDR3 is made up of 13 amino acids. Germline V lookup: CDR1 SGHNT, CDR2 YENEEA. CDR3 nucleotides: TGTGCCAGCTCGGACAGGGCAAGTTACGAGCAGTACTTC. Its translation is CASSDRASYEQYF.

CDR3 sequence: CATSGTTGSYEQYF. The CDR3 region has the DNA TGTGCCACCAGTGGAACGACAGGTTCCTACGAGCAGTACTTC. The chain joins TRBV24-1 to TRBJ2-7, with D possibly being TRBD1 (6 bases). CDR3 length: 14 amino acids. Trimming stripped 5 bases from V and 1 base from J, with 11 bases between. Germline V gene sequence: CDR1 KGHDR, CDR2 SFDVKD.

This chain connects TRBV25-1 to TRBJ2-7; 8 bases map to TRBD1. V was clipped by 3 bases and J by 3 bases; unmatched bases: 4. This CDR3 is 14 amino acids long. Per the germline V gene, CDR1 is MGHDK and CDR2 is SYGVNS. The CDR3 loop is CASSETGVNYEQYF. The DNA for the CDR3 is TGTGCCAGCAGTGAGACAGGGGTCAACTACGAGCAGTACTTC.

This clonotype has ten or more counts. J is TRBJ2-7 and V is TRBV7-8; 8 bases fit TRBD1. V trimming: 5 bases; J trimming: 6 bases; junction bases outside the gene matches: 9. This CDR3 is built from 14 residues. Germline loops: CDR1 SGHVS, CDR2 FQNEAQ. The CDR3 sequence is CASSPSDRVGEQYF. The CDR3 bases are TGTGCCAGCAGCCCCTCGGACAGGGTGGGCGAGCAGTACTTC.

V gene TRBV7-9 combines with J gene TRBJ1-1; TRBD1 agrees at 8 bases. V lost 11 bases, J lost 1 base, and 6 bases stayed unmatched. Germline values: CDR1 SEHNR, CDR2 FQNEAQ (reference sequence). This CDR3 spans 13 amino acids. This CDR3 is CAEEGTGNTEAFF. Here the CDR3 DNA reads TGTGCCGAAGAAGGGACAGGGAACACTGAAGCTTTCTTT.

The chain is built from TRBV2 and TRBJ2-6; weak D call: TRBD2 (5 bases). V was clipped by 4 bases and J by 1 base, with 11 bases between them. This CDR3 comprises 16 residues. The V gene's germline CDR1 is SNHLY and CDR2 FYNNEI. Here the CDR3 reads CASSGRRPSGANVLTF. For the CDR3, the DNA is TGTGCCAGCAGTGGGAGGAGGCCTTCTGGGGCCAACGTCCTGACTTTC.

This clonotype appeared a few times. This sequence joins TRBV20-1 and TRBJ2-5; TRBD2 agrees at 11 bases. V lost 5 bases, J lost 2 bases, and 7 bases stayed unmatched. This CDR3 spans 15 amino acids. Per the germline V gene, CDR1 is DFQATT and CDR2 is SNEGSKA (reference sequence). CDR3 protein: CSASRGTSGQETQYF. The CDR3 nucleotides read TGCAGTGCTTCACGCGGGACTAGCGGTCAAGAGACCCAGTACTTC.

The chain uses TRBV2 and TRBJ1-4; no definite D call. The germline V and J ends were trimmed by 4 bases and 10 bases, with 16 bases remaining between them. The CDR3 is made up of 14 amino acids. Germline-derived CDR1 and CDR2 are SNHLY and FYNNEI. DNA of the CDR3: TGTGCCAGCAGTGCATATCTCAGCTCTGGAAAACTGTTTTTT. Its protein is CASSAYLSSGKLFF.

The table lists this clonotype with a count of one. J is TRBJ1-6 and V is TRBV10-3; 7 bases match TRBD1. The CDR3 contains 14 residues. Germline CDR1 and CDR2: ENHRY and SYGVKD. The V segment lost 4 bases and the J segment 10 bases; nucleotides outside the gene matches: 7. The CDR3 DNA follows: TGTGCCATCAGTGGACAGGGACGAGGGTCACCCCTCCACTTT. Amino acid sequence: CAISGQGRGSPLHF.

The V and J genes are TRBV10-2 and TRBJ2-6, with 10 bases matching TRBD1. The V gene's germline CDR1 is WSHSY and CDR2 SAAADI. The V gene end was trimmed by 8 bases and the J gene end by 4 bases; junction bases not matched to a gene: 5. The CDR3 is made up of 15 amino acids. In nucleotides, the CDR3 is TGCGCCAGCTGGGGGACAGGGGACGGGGCCAACGTCCTGACTTTC. Protein sequence: CASWGTGDGANVLTF.

In the case of this clonotype: This could be a read error, since a much larger clone is one nucleotide away. V usage is TRBV20-1 and J usage is TRBJ2-5; D is uncertain. Trimming shortened V by 7 bases and J by 1 base, and 10 bases separated the two germline ends. The germline V gene encodes CDR1 DFQATT and CDR2 SNEGSKA (reference sequence). The CDR3 runs to 12 residues. The CDR3 bases are TGCAGTGTCCCCCAAAGCCAAGAGACCCAGTACTTC. Amino acids: CSVPQSQETQYF.

The rearrangement uses TRBV7-2 and TRBJ2-5; D remains ambiguous. Trimming took off 3 bases at V and 4 bases at J, with 6 bases between the two ends. Germline V lookup: CDR1 SGHTA, CDR2 FQGNSA. CDR3 length equals 12 residues. In nucleotides, the CDR3 is TGTGCCAGCAGCTTGTCAGCAGAGACCCAGTACTTC. Translating gives CASSLSAETQYF.

In this sample, this clonotype turned up many times. The rearrangement joins TRBV29-1 to TRBJ2-7; the match to TRBD1 covers 8 bases. The ends lost 7 bases at V and 1 base at J; junction bases unmatched: 6. Germline assignment: CDR1 SQVTM and CDR2 ANQGSEA. The CDR3 is 13 amino acids. The CDR3 coding sequence is TGCAGCGCCAGGACAGGGATATCCTACGAGCAGTACTTC. Amino acids: CSARTGISYEQYF.

This clonotype was observed a single time. This chain connects TRBV29-1 to TRBJ2-7, with TRBD2 identical over 13 bases. The CDR3 spans 16 residues. Germline V gene lookup returns CDR1 SQVTM and CDR2 ANQGSEA. The trim removed 4 bases at V and 0 bases at J, leaving 6 bases unmatched. For the CDR3, the DNA is TGCAGCGTTGTGTGGGGACTAGCGGGATTCTCCTACGAGCAGTACTTC. It is translated as CSVVWGLAGFSYEQYF.

This clonotype was counted ten times or more. The chain is built from TRBV7-2 and TRBJ2-7; TRBD2 matches at 12 bases. The CDR3 consists of 16 residues. Germline V lookup: CDR1 SGHTA, CDR2 FQGNSA. Trimming at V came to 1 base and at J to 5 bases, leaving 6 bases not matched to a gene. The CDR3 loop is CASSLVGTSGSHEQYF. CDR3 coding DNA: TGTGCCAGCAGCTTAGTGGGGACTAGCGGGTCCCACGAGCAGTACTTC.

This clonotype appeared a few times. The chain has TRBV6-9 and TRBJ1-3; D gene uncertain. With 8 bases removed from V and 0 bases from J, the gap between germline ends came to 11 bases. Germline loops: CDR1 MNHGY, CDR2 SVAAGI. The CDR3 has 14 amino acids. Here the CDR3 reads CASPSGSSGNTIYF. The CDR3 DNA is TGTGCCAGCCCGTCAGGTAGCTCTGGAAACACCATATATTTT.

This chain joins TRBV5-1 and TRBJ1-4; 8 bases are a match to TRBD1. Looked up from germline, CDR1 is SGHRS and CDR2 is YFSETQ. The V and J ends lost 7 bases and 3 bases, in that order; junction bases with no gene match: 2. This CDR3 contains 13 residues. This CDR3 is CASSQGANEKLFF. For the CDR3, the DNA is TGCGCCAGCTCACAGGGGGCTAATGAAAAACTGTTTTTT.

This chain joins TRBV11-1 and TRBJ1-5; D is undetermined. This CDR3 has 13 amino acids. V was shortened by 5 bases and J by 5 bases, with 10 bases between the two germline ends. Germline V gene lookup returns CDR1 SGHAT and CDR2 FQDESV (reference sequence). The CDR3 reads CASSQEEYQPQHF. CDR3 DNA sequence: TGTGCCAGCAGCCAGGAGGAGTATCAGCCCCAGCATTTT.